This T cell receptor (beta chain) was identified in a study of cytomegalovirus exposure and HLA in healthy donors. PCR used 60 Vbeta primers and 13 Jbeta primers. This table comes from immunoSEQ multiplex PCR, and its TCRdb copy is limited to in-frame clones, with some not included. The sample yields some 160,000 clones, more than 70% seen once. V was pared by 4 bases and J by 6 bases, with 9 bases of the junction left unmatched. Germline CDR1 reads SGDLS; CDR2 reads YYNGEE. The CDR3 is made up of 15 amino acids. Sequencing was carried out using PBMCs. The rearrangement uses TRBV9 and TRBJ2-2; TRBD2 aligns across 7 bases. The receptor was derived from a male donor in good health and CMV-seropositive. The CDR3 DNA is TGTGCCAGCAGCCAAATTCTAGCGGCGTCCGGGGAGCTGTTTTTT. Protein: CASSQILAASGELFF.